This T cell receptor (beta chain) was sequenced in a study of shared clonotypes between healthy human individuals. Worth noting for this clone: Its antigen is still unknown.

Here immunoSEQ multiplex PCR was the method, and the copy in TCRdb shows in-frame clones only, minus some. In the table there are a few hundred thousand clones, around 97% of which are singletons. General study findings and limits: Read depth was anticipated to influence clonotype sharing among donors. Clonotypes not shared had lower generation probabilities than those common to all four donors.

The sample was naive CD4+ T cells sorted from blood. Subset of the sample: CD45RA+ positively selected. The TCR was taken from a woman younger than 45 in good health.

CDR3 coding DNA: TGTGCCAGCAGCGTACAGGGGCCCACTGAAGCTTTCTTT. It specifies CASSVQGPTEAFF. The chain links TRBV11-1 to TRBJ1-1; TRBD1 matches at 7 bases. Germline trimming cut 5 bases from V and 4 bases from J; bases unmatched to any gene: 4. The CDR3 has 13 amino acids. Germline V lookup: CDR1 SGHAT, CDR2 FQDESV (reference sequence).